This T cell receptor (beta chain) came from a study of T cell responses to AZD1222 COVID-19 vaccine (dated by TCRdb to about 2021). About the investigation overall: A total of approximately 230 trial participants underwent TCR sequencing, of whom around 200 received two doses of AZD1222 and 26 received two doses of the MenACWY control vaccine. Trial participants were enrolled by age into 18-55, 56-69 and 70-plus year subgroups, with about 150, 28 and 57 TCR-sequenced participants respectively. The paper as a whole reports these results and caveats: In the small 56-69-year group, the increase in depth fell short of significance, most likely because of low power. After two AZD1222 doses, both the breadth and the depth of spike-specific TCRs were significantly higher than at day 0 and than in MenACWY recipients. Vaccine-associated CD4 TCRs spanned the whole spike protein, with dominant responses in regions 160-218 and 743-854. Because no day 14 peak-response samples were available, repertoires were characterized only after the peak T cell response. Epitopes outside the regions mutated in the B.1.351 and B.1.1.7 variants were reportedly recognized by nearly half of the unique spike-specific TCRs. Participants were mostly white British and included more females than males, and it was suggested by the authors that clonal diversity may have been underestimated. Only 5 to 7 AZD1222 recipients were SARS-CoV-2 seropositive at baseline, limiting conclusions about previously exposed vaccinees.

About this clone itself: Its antigen specificity is not known. There are no base qualities to consult, and no much larger clone falls within one base.

From a lookup of the germline V gene, CDR1 and CDR2 are MGHRA and YSYEKL. From its cysteine to its phenylalanine, the CDR3 spans 14 amino acids. The entry retains the CDR3 DNA only, 42 bases that are in frame from base 1. V lost 5 bases and J lost 2 bases; the stretch between them is 7 bases long. The time point label, read with the paper, signifies: baseline before first vaccination. Sample treatment or condition, as interpreted from the label and publication: meningococcal conjugate vaccine given as trial control. Vaccinee samples came from UK trials COV001 and COV002, including a single-blind randomized controlled phase 2/3 trial of AZD1222 (ChAdOx1 nCoV-19) in healthy adults. For TCRbeta chain sequencing, PBMC samples were collected from trial participants at day 0 and at day 28 after the second dose. The CDR3 regions of human TCRbeta chains were analyzed by immunosequencing. On the authors' methods: TCRs in the repertoires were matched against a reference library of SARS-CoV-2-specific TCRs that had been generated with the MIRA antigen-specificity platform. Breadth was defined as the fraction of unique TCRs that were SARS-CoV-2-associated. Depth was defined as the fraction of total T cells that were SARS-CoV-2-associated. Each spike-specific TCR was assigned to its reactive spike region and to a CD4 or CD8 class using the MIRA data. Log10-transformed breadth and depth values were compared by one-way ANOVA with Sidak's multiple comparisons tests. Not all clones reach the TCRdb copy of this immuneACCESS table, which keeps in-frame sequences only. Checked studies attribute under half of the gap to unresolved V genes and leave the rest unexplained. Clonal size and the V and J genes are those of that table, whereas D and trimming came from the DNA. The table for this sample lists 130,000 or so clones; over 85% of them were counted only once. The leading ten clones occupy 0.91% of the sample.

This chain joins TRBV4-1 to TRBJ1-6; the D gene identity is not certain. Material: peripheral blood, obtained on day 0 of MenACWY control vaccination. The TCR was taken from an adult in good health. The CDR3 protein: CASSLAAYNSPLHF. The nucleotide sequence reads TGCGCCAGCAGCTTGGCGGCCTATAATTCACCCCTCCACTTT.